The next 5 T cell receptor beta chains were all read from a single sample in a study of shared clonotypes between healthy human individuals. CD8 cells regarded as naive lacked CD45RO, were positively chosen for CCR7, and omitted terminally differentiated effector memory CD45RA+ cells. Measured with immunoSEQ multiplex PCR; TCRdb has only the in-frame clones, and not every one. The top ten clones hold approximately 0.11% of a sample with more than 500,000 clones, 85% to 95% of them seen once. The sequencing sample was made of naive CD8+ T cells sorted from blood. The origin of the receptors is a woman in her 30s in good health.

The chain combines TRBV4-1 with TRBJ1-5; maybe TRBD1 (5 bases). Trimming shortened V by 2 bases and J by 2 bases, and 10 bases separated the two germline ends. Germline CDR1 is MGHRA and CDR2 is YSYEKL. The CDR3 sequence is 15 residues long. CDR3 residues: CASSQWGDGNQPQHF. DNA of the CDR3: TGCGCCAGCAGCCAATGGGGGGACGGCAATCAGCCCCAGCATTTT.

The chain recombines TRBV11-2 with TRBJ2-2; D gene unclear. CDR1 is SGHAT and CDR2 is FQNNGV in the germline V gene. The CDR3 length is 13 residues. Trimming left V 5 bases short and J 5 bases short, with 9 bases between. The CDR3 DNA reads TGTGCCAGCAGCCAAACAGTAACCGGGGAGCTGTTTTTT. This sequence encodes CASSQTVTGELFF.

V gene TRBV15 combines with J gene TRBJ2-7, with 12 bases lining up with TRBD2. The V gene's germline CDR1 is LNHNV and CDR2 YYDKDF (reference sequence). The CDR3 runs to 17 residues. J lost 4 bases, V lost 3 bases, and 10 bases had no gene match. In DNA form, the CDR3 reads TGTGCCACCAGCAGGGGACTCGGACTAGCGGGATTTTACGAGCAGTACTTC. Protein sequence: CATSRGLGLAGFYEQYF.

This clone was seen only once. The chain has TRBV2 and TRBJ2-7; 8 nucleotides align to TRBD1. Germline CDR1 is SNHLY and CDR2 is FYNNEI. J lost 4 bases, V lost 7 bases, and 9 bases had no gene match. CDR3 size: 14 residues. The CDR3 DNA follows: TGTGCCAGCACCACCCGGACAGGGAGATACGAGCAGTACTTC. This sequence encodes CASTTRTGRYEQYF.

The genes are TRBV6-1 and TRBJ2-3, with 10 bases aligning to TRBD2. The CDR3 covers 13 residues. V dropped 10 bases and J dropped 6; count of bases not matched to a gene: 7. Germline V CDR1 and CDR2: MNHNS, SASEGT. The CDR3 coding sequence is TGTGCCACCACTAGCGGGATTAGTGATACGCAGTATTTT. This translates into CATTSGISDTQYF.